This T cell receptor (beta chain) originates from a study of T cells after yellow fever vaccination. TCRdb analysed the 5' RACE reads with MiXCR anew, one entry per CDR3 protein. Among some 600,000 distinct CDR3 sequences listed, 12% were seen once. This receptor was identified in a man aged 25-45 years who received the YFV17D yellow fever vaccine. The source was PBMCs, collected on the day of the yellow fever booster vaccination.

This CDR3 reads CASSYLGVDNEQFF. CDR3 DNA sequence: TGTGCCAGCAGTTATTTGGGGGTAGATAATGAGCAGTTCTTC. The chain couples TRBV6-5 to TRBJ2-1; D tentatively reads TRBD1 or TRBD2 (5 bases each). V was trimmed by 3 bases and J by 7 bases, leaving 13 bases between them. Germline CDR1 reads MNHEY; CDR2 reads SVGAGI. There are 14 residues in the CDR3.